Listed here are 14 T cell receptor beta chains from one sample, sequenced in a study of shared clonotypes between healthy human individuals. This table comes from immunoSEQ multiplex PCR, and its TCRdb copy is limited to in-frame clones, with some not included. The sample lists about 470,000 clones; more than 75% were seen once. Sequencing used PBMCs. The receptor source for this set is a woman aged 40 to 50 in good health. Some clones in this sample may be carry-over from other donors' samples.

The V gene is TRBV19, the J gene TRBJ2-1; no firm D call. CDR1 is LNHDA and CDR2 is SQIVND in the germline V gene (reference sequence). Trimming stripped 1 base from V and 8 bases from J, with 9 bases between. There are 13 residues in the CDR3. CDR3 nucleotide sequence: TGTGCCAGTAGTATAGCCCGCGGAGATGAGCAGTTCTTC. It yields the protein CASSIARGDEQFF. Full variable domain (rest looked up from reference TRBV19 and TRBJ2-1): DGGITQSPKYLFRKEGQNVTLSCEQNLNHDAMYWYRQDPGQGLRLIYYSQIVNDFQKGDIAEGYSVSREKKESFPLTVTSAQKNPTAFYLCASSIARGDEQFFGPGTRLTVL.

Comments on this clone: A far larger clone lies a single base away; this is likely a read error. The sample holds other DNA sequences that translate to the same CDR3. The rearrangement uses TRBV29-1 and TRBJ1-1, with TRBD1 as a possible D gene (5 bases). This CDR3 spans 14 amino acids. V dropped 2 bases and J dropped 5 bases, with 15 bases sitting between them. CDR1 is SQVTM and CDR2 is ANQGSEA in the germline V gene. CDR3 in amino acids: CSVEPTGGGTEAFF. CDR3 nucleotide sequence: TGCAGCGTTGAACCTACAGGAGGTGGGACTGAAGCTTTCTTT.

The J gene is TRBJ1-1, the V gene TRBV11-2; D unresolved. This CDR3 has 19 amino acids. CDR1 and CDR2 (germline): SGHAT, FQNNGV. Trimming left V 1 base short and J 0 bases short, with 21 bases between. Here the CDR3 DNA reads TGTGCCAGCAGCTTAGTGGGTCGGTGGGATACAGAGATGAACACTGAAGCTTTCTTT. Protein sequence: CASSLVGRWDTEMNTEAFF.

As for this clone: Other DNA sequences within the sample encode an identical CDR3. This chain uses TRBV28 with TRBJ1-5; D is perhaps TRBD1 (6 bases). V was clipped by 3 bases and J by 6 bases, with 15 bases between them. Germline CDR1 and CDR2: MDHEN and SYDVKM. The CDR3 covers 15 residues. In DNA, the CDR3 is TGTGCCAGCAGTTTGTCAACAGGGACGGGTCAGCCCCAGCATTTT. Encoded protein: CASSLSTGTGQPQHF.

This clone occurred a few times. The chain joins TRBV10-3 to TRBJ2-1; D could derive from TRBD1 or TRBD2 (5 bases each). V was shortened by 10 bases and J by 0 bases, with 16 bases between the two germline ends. This CDR3 comprises 15 residues. CDR1 is ENHRY and CDR2 is SYGVKD in the germline V gene. The chain's CDR3 is CATNGAPSSYNEQFF. CDR3 bases: TGTGCCACCAACGGGGCCCCCAGCTCCTACAATGAGCAGTTCTTC.

The V call is TRBV7-3, the J call TRBJ2-1, with 13 bases aligning to TRBD2. From germline, CDR1 is SGHTA and CDR2 FQGTGA. This CDR3 has 15 residues. V was pared by 5 bases and J by 4 bases, with 2 bases of the junction left unmatched. The CDR3 region is CASSQGLAGYNEQFF. The CDR3 region has the DNA TGTGCCAGCAGCCAGGGACTAGCGGGATACAATGAGCAGTTCTTC.

J is TRBJ2-5 and V is TRBV25-1; weak D call: TRBD1 (6 bases). The J call may not be correct, given that the DNA end is closer to TRBJ2-7. The CDR3 runs to 16 residues. The germline gives CDR1 MGHDK, CDR2 SYGVNS. CDR3 amino acids: CASSDSFDRSSYEQYF. DNA of the CDR3: TGTGCCAGCAGTGATTCATTCGACAGGAGCTCCTACGAGCAGTACTTC.

The chain couples TRBV7-9 to TRBJ2-1; 10 bases match TRBD1. Germline-derived CDR1 and CDR2 are SEHNR and FQNEAQ (reference sequence). Trimming took 1 base from V and 9 from J; bases not matched to a gene: 6. CDR3 length: 15 amino acids. The CDR3 loop is CASSLGTGGYTEQFF. The CDR3 DNA is TGTGCCAGCAGCTTAGGGACAGGGGGGTATACTGAGCAGTTCTTC.

The gene calls are TRBV30 and TRBJ1-3; no clear D. CDR3 length: 15 residues. Trimming cost V 4 bases and J 3 bases, with 16 bases left between them. Germline V gene lookup returns CDR1 GTSNPN and CDR2 SVGIG (reference sequence). CDR3 protein: CAWTPKQEGGNTIYF. CDR3 DNA sequence: TGTGCCTGGACGCCCAAACAAGAAGGTGGAAACACCATATATTTT.

The chain is built from TRBV5-6 and TRBJ2-7; 9 bases align to TRBD2. The CDR3 runs to 15 residues. V was pared by 6 bases and J by 4 bases, with 11 bases of the junction left unmatched. From germline, CDR1 is SGHDT and CDR2 YYEEEE. This CDR3 reads CASNPAGGLTYEQYF. The CDR3 DNA reads as TGTGCCAGCAATCCAGCGGGAGGACTGACATACGAGCAGTACTTC.

The chain recombines TRBV11-2 with TRBJ2-7; either TRBD1 or TRBD2 may supply D (5 bases each). CDR1 is SGHAT, CDR2 FQNNGV, per germline. The CDR3 is 14 residues long. The ends were cut back, 1 base at V and 5 bases at J, with 12 bases in the middle. The CDR3 loop is CASSLVGTLNEQYF. Written as DNA, the CDR3 is TGTGCCAGCAGCTTAGTGGGGACCCTCAACGAGCAGTACTTC.

This sequence joins TRBV4-2 and TRBJ2-3; D is uncertain. Trimming stripped 1 base from V and 7 bases from J, with 6 bases between. The germline CDR1 and CDR2 sequences are LGHNA and YNFKEQ. The CDR3 contains 12 residues. The CDR3 spells CASSQAPHTQYF. The CDR3 DNA reads as TGTGCCAGCAGCCAAGCCCCGCATACGCAGTATTTT.

There are a few counts of this clone. The chain couples TRBV9 to TRBJ2-5; a weak D match, TRBD2 (5 bases). Looked up from germline, CDR1 is SGDLS and CDR2 is YYNGEE. Trimming left V 4 bases short and J 5 bases short, with 12 bases between. The length of the CDR3 is 13 residues. CDR3 protein: CASSSPPGETQYF. CDR3 coding DNA: TGTGCCAGCAGCTCCCCACCGGGGGAGACCCAGTACTTC.

The rearrangement joins TRBV5-4 to TRBJ2-7; 9 bases align to TRBD1. This CDR3 has 15 amino acids. The V segment lost 3 bases and the J segment 2 bases; nucleotides outside the gene matches: 6. From germline, CDR1 is SGHNT and CDR2 YYREEE (reference sequence). The CDR3 coding sequence is TGTGCCAGCAGCTCGGGACAGGGAATCACCTACGAGCAGTACTTC. The encoded protein is CASSSGQGITYEQYF.